The 21 T cell receptor beta chains below were found in one sample sequenced in a study of resident and recirculating memory T cells in vitiligo. Generated by immunoSEQ multiplex PCR, the TCRdb table keeps only in-frame clones and is missing some. The table has 65,000 to 80,000 clones, about 90% seen once. The specimen sequenced was blood. The receptors derive from a male donor with vitiligo.

This chain links TRBV6-5 with TRBJ1-2; D possibly corresponds to TRBD1 (5 bases). The CDR3 runs 15 residues. With 2 bases removed from V and 1 base from J, the gap between germline ends came to 11 bases. From germline, CDR1 is MNHEY and CDR2 SVGAGI. The CDR3 nucleotides are TGTGCCAGCAGTTACCAGGGTGAACTTAACTATGGCTACACCTTC. This sequence encodes CASSYQGELNYGYTF.

The V gene is TRBV5-8, the J gene TRBJ2-1; 12 bases agree with TRBD2. CDR1 and CDR2 (germline): SGHTS, YDEGEE. The V gene end was trimmed by 3 bases and the J gene end by 9 bases; junction bases not matched to a gene: 7. This CDR3 has 15 residues. The CDR3 bases are TGTGCCAGCAGCTCCCAGCCGACTAGCGGGAGTGAGCAGTTCTTC. It specifies CASSSQPTSGSEQFF.

This clone was seen just once. V usage is TRBV6-5 and J usage is TRBJ2-2; D gene uncertain. Trimming took 2 bases from V and 1 from J, leaving 5 bases between them. CDR3 size: 14 residues. Germline CDR1 and CDR2: MNHEY and SVGAGI. The DNA for the CDR3 is TGTGCCAGCAGTTACGCGGAGAACACCGGGGAGCTGTTTTTT. It yields the protein CASSYAENTGELFF.

J is TRBJ2-1 and V is TRBV27, with TRBD1 matching 8 bases. V lost 7 bases, J lost 8 bases, and 16 bases stayed unmatched. CDR3 length equals 16 residues. Germline CDR1 reads MNHEY; CDR2 reads SMNVEV (reference sequence). This chain's CDR3 is CASIPTGATMWDEQFF. DNA of the CDR3: TGTGCCAGCATTCCGACAGGGGCCACTATGTGGGATGAGCAGTTCTTC.

CDR3 in amino acids: CASSLGLVAPPVPDTQYF. CDR3 nucleotide sequence: TGTGCCAGCAGCCTCGGACTTGTGGCCCCTCCTGTGCCAGATACGCAGTATTTT. The chain uses TRBV5-6 and TRBJ2-3, with D possibly matching TRBD2 (5 bases). V was clipped by 4 bases and J by 4 bases, with 25 bases between them. The CDR3 runs 18 residues. The germline V gene has CDR1 SGHDT and CDR2 YYEEEE. Based on the CDR3 plus reference TRBV5-6 and TRBJ2-3, the full variable domain is DAGVTQSPTHLIKTRGQQVTLRCSPKSGHDTVSWYQQALGQGPQFIFQYYEEEERQRGNFPDRFSGHQFPNYSSELNVNALLLGDSALYLCASSLGLVAPPVPDTQYFGPGTRLTVL.

The rearrangement uses TRBV4-1 and TRBJ1-3; D is unresolved. The CDR3 contains 15 residues. V was pared by 1 base and J by 7 bases, with 14 bases between. Germline values: CDR1 MGHRA, CDR2 YSYEKL. CDR3 DNA sequence: TGCGCCAGCAGCCAAGCGTCGAGGCGAGGGAACACCATATATTTT. It is translated as CASSQASRRGNTIYF.

The chain is built from TRBV4-2 and TRBJ2-1, with 7 bases aligning to TRBD2. The CDR3 is 15 amino acids. Germline lookup yields CDR1 LGHNA and CDR2 YNFKEQ. V dropped 4 bases and J dropped 7; count of bases not matched to a gene: 10. The chain's CDR3 is CASSPRGSYRNEQFF. The CDR3 DNA reads as TGTGCCAGCAGCCCCCGCGGGAGCTATAGAAATGAGCAGTTCTTC.

The rearrangement joins TRBV9 to TRBJ2-7; the D gene is possibly TRBD2 (5 bases). The germline V gene encodes CDR1 SGDLS and CDR2 YYNGEE. Trimming removed 0 bases from V and 4 bases from J, with 8 bases in between. CDR3 length: 13 amino acids. The CDR3 DNA sequence: TGTGCCAGCAGCGTAGATAGCGAGTACGAGCAGTACTTC. Encoded protein: CASSVDSEYEQYF. Drawing the rest from reference TRBV9 and TRBJ2-7, the complete variable domain is DSGVTQTPKHLITATGQRVTLRCSPRSGDLSVYWYQQSLDQGLQFLIQYYNGEERAKGNILERFSAQQFPDLHSELNLSSLELGDSALYFCASSVDSEYEQYFGPGTRLTVT.

V usage is TRBV19 and J usage is TRBJ2-3, with TRBD2 as a possible D gene (5 bases). The CDR3 length is 15 residues. The germline CDR1 and CDR2 sequences are LNHDA and SQIVND (reference sequence). Trimming pared 7 bases from V and 2 bases from J, leaving 16 bases between. The CDR3 here is CASKDLAQDTDTQYF. DNA of the CDR3: TGTGCCAGTAAGGATCTAGCACAAGACACAGATACGCAGTATTTT.

The V gene is TRBV7-3, the J gene TRBJ2-6; D uncertain. The V gene lost 5 bases and the J gene lost 9 bases, with 14 bases spanning the gap. The CDR3 consists of 14 residues. Germline V gives CDR1 SGHTA, CDR2 FQGTGA. CDR3 loop: CASSPTVRDNVLTF. For the CDR3, the DNA is TGTGCCAGCAGCCCCACCGTGAGAGACAACGTCCTGACTTTC.

The rearrangement joins TRBV7-9 to TRBJ2-1; 11 positions match TRBD2. The CDR3 sequence is 15 residues long. The V gene end was trimmed by 6 bases and the J gene end by 3 bases; junction bases not matched to a gene: 4. CDR1 and CDR2 (germline): SEHNR, FQNEAQ (reference sequence). CDR3 amino acids: CASRGTSGYYNEQFF. In nucleotides, the CDR3 is TGTGCCAGCAGGGGGACTAGCGGATACTACAATGAGCAGTTCTTC.

The J gene is TRBJ2-2, the V gene TRBV30; perhaps TRBD2 as D (5 bases). V lost 3 bases to trimming and J lost 6 bases, with 23 bases between them. Germline V CDR1 and CDR2: GTSNPN, SVGIG (reference sequence). This CDR3 is built from 17 residues. This chain's CDR3 is CAWRTTGERGKAGELFF. CDR3 coding DNA: TGTGCCTGGAGAACGACTGGGGAGCGAGGCAAGGCCGGGGAGCTGTTTTTT.

The rearrangement uses TRBV10-3 and TRBJ2-5; D remains unclear. V was pared by 2 bases and J by 3 bases, with 4 bases between. The CDR3 loop spans 12 amino acids. Germline-derived CDR1 and CDR2 are ENHRY and SYGVKD. CDR3 sequence reads: CAISEREETQYF. The CDR3 bases are TGTGCCATCAGTGAGCGGGAAGAGACCCAGTACTTC.

V gene TRBV9 combines with J gene TRBJ1-5; 9 nucleotides align to TRBD1. The CDR3 covers 19 residues. V was clipped by 3 bases and J by 0 bases; unmatched bases: 13. Germline loops: CDR1 SGDLS, CDR2 YYNGEE. The chain's CDR3 is CASSDPRDRGDFSNQPQHF. CDR3 in DNA: TGTGCCAGCAGCGACCCCCGAGACAGGGGGGACTTTAGCAATCAGCCCCAGCATTTT.

The chain recombines TRBV28 with TRBJ1-3; 11 bases line up with TRBD1. The germline V gene has CDR1 MDHEN and CDR2 SYDVKM. This CDR3 is 17 amino acids long. V trimming: 5 bases; J trimming: 2 bases; junction bases outside the gene matches: 8. CDR3 amino acids: CASSRLLDRGPGNTIYF. The CDR3 DNA reads as TGTGCCAGCAGTCGACTCTTGGACAGGGGGCCTGGAAACACCATATATTTT.

This clone was seen a single time. The chain carries TRBV28 and TRBJ2-7; 7 bases map to TRBD1. The CDR3 sequence is 14 residues long. Trimming at V came to 6 bases and at J to 4 bases, leaving 9 bases not matched to a gene. CDR1 is MDHEN, CDR2 SYDVKM, per germline. The CDR3 DNA follows: TGTGCCAGCAGCATCGGCAGGGGGAGTTACGAGCAGTACTTC. Translating gives CASSIGRGSYEQYF.

V usage is TRBV2 and J usage is TRBJ1-1; 7 bases match TRBD1. Unmatched junction bases numbered 4, after V lost 3 bases and J lost 0 bases. The CDR3 has 15 amino acids. Germline V gene lookup returns CDR1 SNHLY and CDR2 FYNNEI. In DNA, the CDR3 is TGTGCCAGCAGTGAGTGGGACAGTCTGAACACTGAAGCTTTCTTT. It codes for CASSEWDSLNTEAFF.

The chain uses TRBV7-9 and TRBJ1-1; D is uncertain. CDR1 SEHNR and CDR2 FQNEAQ come from the germline V gene (reference sequence). This CDR3 is built from 10 residues. This CDR3 reads CATGGNEAFF. The DNA for the CDR3 is TGTGCTACGGGAGGTAATGAAGCTTTCTTT.

The rearrangement joins TRBV7-8 to TRBJ1-3, with a tentative D call TRBD1 (5 bases). This CDR3 has 14 residues. V lost 6 bases to trimming and J lost 2 bases, with 11 bases between them. Germline lookup yields CDR1 SGHVS and CDR2 FQNEAQ. The CDR3 loop is CASSGGLPGNTIYF. In nucleotides, the CDR3 is TGTGCCAGCAGTGGGGGACTTCCTGGAAACACCATATATTTT.

V and J are TRBV5-4 and TRBJ1-5; TRBD1 agrees at 7 bases. The CDR3 has 15 residues. V dropped 4 bases and J dropped 6; count of bases not matched to a gene: 10. Germline V CDR1 and CDR2: SGHNT, YYREEE (reference sequence). Written as DNA, the CDR3 is TGTGCCAGCAGCCTCGGAGGGGGCAGGGGTCAGCCCCAGCATTTT. Protein: CASSLGGGRGQPQHF.

This chain joins TRBV9 and TRBJ2-3; 10 nucleotides line up with TRBD2. Germline-derived CDR1 and CDR2 are SGDLS and YYNGEE. Losses at the gene ends were 4 bases for V and 0 bases for J; bases not matched to a gene: 5. CDR3 length: 16 amino acids. The CDR3 here is CASSSGGAGSTDTQYF. The CDR3 nucleotides read TGTGCCAGCAGCAGCGGGGGGGCGGGCAGCACAGATACGCAGTATTTT. Based on the CDR3 plus reference TRBV9 and TRBJ2-3, the full variable domain is DSGVTQTPKHLITATGQRVTLRCSPRSGDLSVYWYQQSLDQGLQFLIQYYNGEERAKGNILERFSAQQFPDLHSELNLSSLELGDSALYFCASSSGGAGSTDTQYFGPGTRLTVL.